This TCR beta chain appears in the sequencing data of a study of blood T cell repertoires in COVID-19. Study context: Donors in the United States, Italy and Spain gave samples during acute or convalescent COVID-19.

Original data processing: Cell counts per sample came from amplifying reference gene primers. Using immunoSEQ multiplex PCR, the repertoire was profiled, and TCRdb retains in-frame clones only, with some absent. V and J calls and clone size come straight from that table; D and trimming were deduced from the DNA. Of 120,000 or so clones listed, about 88% are singletons. Germline V CDR1 and CDR2: MGHRA, YSYEKL. The length of the CDR3 is 16 residues. Trimming shortened V by 0 bases and J by 2 bases, and 13 bases separated the two germline ends. Sequencing was done on a sample of peripheral blood. The TCR comes from a human donor in a cohort sampled during active COVID-19. This sequence joins TRBV4-1 and TRBJ2-5; D is possibly TRBD1 (5 bases). CDR3 region: CASSQETASRQETQYF. Here the CDR3 DNA reads TGCGCCAGCAGCCAAGAGACAGCGTCGAGACAAGAGACCCAGTACTTC.